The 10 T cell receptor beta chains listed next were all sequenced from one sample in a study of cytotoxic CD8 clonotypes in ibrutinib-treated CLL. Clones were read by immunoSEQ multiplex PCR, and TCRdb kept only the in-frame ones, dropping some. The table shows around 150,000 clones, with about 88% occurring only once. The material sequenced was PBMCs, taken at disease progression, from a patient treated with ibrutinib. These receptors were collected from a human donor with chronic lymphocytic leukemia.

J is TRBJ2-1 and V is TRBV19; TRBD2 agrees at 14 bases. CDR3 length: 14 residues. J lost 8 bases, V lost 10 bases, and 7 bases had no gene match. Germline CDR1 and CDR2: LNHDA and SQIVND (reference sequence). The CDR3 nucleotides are TGTGCCACAGGGACTAGCGGGAGACTTGATGAGCAGTTCTTC. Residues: CATGTSGRLDEQFF.

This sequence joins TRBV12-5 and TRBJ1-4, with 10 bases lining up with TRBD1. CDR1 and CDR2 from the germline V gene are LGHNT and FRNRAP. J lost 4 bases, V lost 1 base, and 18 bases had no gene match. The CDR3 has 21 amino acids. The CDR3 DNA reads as TGTGCTAGTGGTTTGGCACTAGCCCTTGGGACAGGGGAACTGGGTAATGAAAAACTGTTTTTT. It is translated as CASGLALALGTGELGNEKLFF.

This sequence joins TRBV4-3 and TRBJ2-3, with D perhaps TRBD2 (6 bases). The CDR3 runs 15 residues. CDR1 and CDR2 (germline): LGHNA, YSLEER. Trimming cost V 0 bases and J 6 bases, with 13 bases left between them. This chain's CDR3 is CASSQDRGAWDTQYF. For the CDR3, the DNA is TGCGCCAGCAGCCAAGACCGCGGGGCGTGGGATACGCAGTATTTT.

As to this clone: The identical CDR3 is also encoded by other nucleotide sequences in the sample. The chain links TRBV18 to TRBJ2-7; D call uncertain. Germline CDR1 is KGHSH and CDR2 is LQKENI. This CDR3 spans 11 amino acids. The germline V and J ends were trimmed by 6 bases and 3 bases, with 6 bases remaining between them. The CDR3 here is CASSPGYEQYF. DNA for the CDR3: TGTGCCAGCTCCCCCGGCTACGAGCAGTACTTC.

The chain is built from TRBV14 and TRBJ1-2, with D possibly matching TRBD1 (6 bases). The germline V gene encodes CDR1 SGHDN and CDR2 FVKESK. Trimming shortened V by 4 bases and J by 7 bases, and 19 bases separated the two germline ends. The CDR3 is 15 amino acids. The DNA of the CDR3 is TGTGCCAGCAGCCTCTGGGCAGGGGTTATCTTTGGCTACACCTTC. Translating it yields CASSLWAGVIFGYTF.

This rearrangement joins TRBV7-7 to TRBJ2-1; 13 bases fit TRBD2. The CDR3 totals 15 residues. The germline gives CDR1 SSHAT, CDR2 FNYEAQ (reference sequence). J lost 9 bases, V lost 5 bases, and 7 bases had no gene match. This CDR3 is CASSIPGLAGSEQFF. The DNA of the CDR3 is TGTGCCAGCAGCATACCGGGACTAGCGGGAAGTGAGCAGTTCTTC.

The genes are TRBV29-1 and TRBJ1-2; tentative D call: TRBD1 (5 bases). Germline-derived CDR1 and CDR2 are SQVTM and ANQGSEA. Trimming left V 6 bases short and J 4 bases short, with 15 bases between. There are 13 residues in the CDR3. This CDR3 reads CSVGGGAAYGYTF. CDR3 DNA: TGCAGCGTGGGTGGTGGGGCTGCCTATGGCTACACCTTC.

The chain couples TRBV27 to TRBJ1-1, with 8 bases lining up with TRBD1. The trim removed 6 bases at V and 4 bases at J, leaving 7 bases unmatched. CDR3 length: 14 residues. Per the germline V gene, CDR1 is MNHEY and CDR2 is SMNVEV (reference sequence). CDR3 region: CASRLWTGTTEAFF. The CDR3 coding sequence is TGTGCCAGCAGGCTTTGGACAGGGACCACTGAAGCTTTCTTT.

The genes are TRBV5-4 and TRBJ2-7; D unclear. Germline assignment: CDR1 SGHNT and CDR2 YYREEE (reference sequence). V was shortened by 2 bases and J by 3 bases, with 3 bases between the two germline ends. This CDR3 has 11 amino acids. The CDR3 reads CASSFGYEQYF. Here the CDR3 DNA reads TGTGCCAGCAGCTTTGGCTACGAGCAGTACTTC.

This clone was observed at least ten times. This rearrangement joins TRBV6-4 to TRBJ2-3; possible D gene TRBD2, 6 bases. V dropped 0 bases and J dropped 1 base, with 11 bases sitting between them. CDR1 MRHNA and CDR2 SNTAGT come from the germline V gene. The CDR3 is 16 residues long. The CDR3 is CASSDSKGGGTDTQYF. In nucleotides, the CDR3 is TGTGCCAGCAGTGACTCGAAGGGCGGGGGCACAGATACGCAGTATTTT.